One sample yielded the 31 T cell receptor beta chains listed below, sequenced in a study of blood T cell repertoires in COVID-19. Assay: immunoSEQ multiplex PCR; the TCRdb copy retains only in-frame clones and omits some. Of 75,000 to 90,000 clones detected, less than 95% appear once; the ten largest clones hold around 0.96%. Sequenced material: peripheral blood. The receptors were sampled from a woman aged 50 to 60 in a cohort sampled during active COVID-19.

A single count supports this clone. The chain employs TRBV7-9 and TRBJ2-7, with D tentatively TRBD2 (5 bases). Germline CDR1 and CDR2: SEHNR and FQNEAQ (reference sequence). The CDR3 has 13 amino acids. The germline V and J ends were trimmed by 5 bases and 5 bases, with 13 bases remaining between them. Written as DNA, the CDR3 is TGTGCCAGCAGCCTGCTCGGGGAGCACGAGCAGTACTTC. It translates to CASSLLGEHEQYF.

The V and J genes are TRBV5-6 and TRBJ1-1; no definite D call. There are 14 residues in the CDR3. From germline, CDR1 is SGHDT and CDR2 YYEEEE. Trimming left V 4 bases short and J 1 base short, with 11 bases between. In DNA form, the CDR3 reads TGTGCCAGCAGCAGATACGGAGGGAACACTGAAGCTTTCTTT. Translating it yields CASSRYGGNTEAFF.

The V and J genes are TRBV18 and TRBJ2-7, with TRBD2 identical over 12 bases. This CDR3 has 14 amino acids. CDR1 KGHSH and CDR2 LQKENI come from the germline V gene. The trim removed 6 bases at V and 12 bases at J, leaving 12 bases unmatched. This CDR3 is CASSPTSGRVDRYF. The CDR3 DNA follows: TGTGCCAGCTCCCCGACTAGCGGGAGAGTGGATCGGTACTTC.

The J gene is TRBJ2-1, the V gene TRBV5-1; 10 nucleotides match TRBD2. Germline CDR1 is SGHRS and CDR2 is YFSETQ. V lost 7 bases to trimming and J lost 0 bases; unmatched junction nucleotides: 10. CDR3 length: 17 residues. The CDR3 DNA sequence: TGCGCCAGCGGGGCTAGCGGGGGCAAGACCTCCTACAATGAGCAGTTCTTC. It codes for CASGASGGKTSYNEQFF. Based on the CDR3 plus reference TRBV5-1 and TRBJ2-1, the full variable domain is KAGVTQTPRYLIKTRGQQVTLSCSPISGHRSVSWYQQTPGQGLQFLFEYFSETQRNKGNFPGRFSGRQFSNSRSEMNVSTLELGDSALYLCASGASGGKTSYNEQFFGPGTRLTVL.

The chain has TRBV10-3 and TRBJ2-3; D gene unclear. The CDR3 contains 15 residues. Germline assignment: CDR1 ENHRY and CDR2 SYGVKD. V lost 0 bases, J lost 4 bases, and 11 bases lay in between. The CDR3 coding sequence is TGTGCCATCAGTGAGTCTAGATTATCGGCAGATACGCAGTATTTT. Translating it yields CAISESRLSADTQYF.

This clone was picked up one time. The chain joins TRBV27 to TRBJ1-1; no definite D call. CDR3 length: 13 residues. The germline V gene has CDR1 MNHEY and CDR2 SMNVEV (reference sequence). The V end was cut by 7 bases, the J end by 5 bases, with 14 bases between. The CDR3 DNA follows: TGTGCCAGCACTAGCGGGTTGAGGACTGAAGCTTTCTTT. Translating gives CASTSGLRTEAFF.

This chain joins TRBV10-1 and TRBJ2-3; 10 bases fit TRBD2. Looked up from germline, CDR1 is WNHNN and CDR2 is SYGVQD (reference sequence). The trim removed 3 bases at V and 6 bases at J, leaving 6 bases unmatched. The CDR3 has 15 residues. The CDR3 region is CASSDRTSGGDTQYF. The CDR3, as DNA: TGCGCCAGCAGTGATAGGACTAGCGGTGGTGATACGCAGTATTTT.

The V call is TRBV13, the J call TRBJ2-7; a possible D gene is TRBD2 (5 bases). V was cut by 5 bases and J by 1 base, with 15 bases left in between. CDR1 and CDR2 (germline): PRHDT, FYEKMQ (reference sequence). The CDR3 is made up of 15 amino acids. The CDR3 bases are TGTGCCAGCAGCCTCGGACCTTCGGGATCCTACGAGCAGTACTTC. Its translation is CASSLGPSGSYEQYF.

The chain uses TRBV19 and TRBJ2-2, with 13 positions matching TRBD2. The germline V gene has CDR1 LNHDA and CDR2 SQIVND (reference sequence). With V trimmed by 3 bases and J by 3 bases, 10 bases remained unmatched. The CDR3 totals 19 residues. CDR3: CASSIFGTSGEGYTGELFF. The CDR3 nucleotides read TGTGCCAGTAGTATCTTCGGGACTAGCGGGGAGGGGTACACCGGGGAGCTGTTTTTT.

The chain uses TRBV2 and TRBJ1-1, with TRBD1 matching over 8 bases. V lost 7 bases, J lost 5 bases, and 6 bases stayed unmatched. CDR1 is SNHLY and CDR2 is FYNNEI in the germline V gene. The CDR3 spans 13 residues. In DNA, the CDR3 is TGTGCCAGCATCTGGACAGGGAGAACTGAAGCTTTCTTT. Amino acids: CASIWTGRTEAFF.

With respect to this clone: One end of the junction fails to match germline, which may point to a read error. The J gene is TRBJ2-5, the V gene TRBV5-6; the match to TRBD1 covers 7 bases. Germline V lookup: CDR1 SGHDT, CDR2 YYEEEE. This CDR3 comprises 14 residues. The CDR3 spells CASSLGTGPEAQYF. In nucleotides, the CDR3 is TGTGCCAGCAGCTTGGGGACAGGACCAGAGGCCCAGTACTTC.

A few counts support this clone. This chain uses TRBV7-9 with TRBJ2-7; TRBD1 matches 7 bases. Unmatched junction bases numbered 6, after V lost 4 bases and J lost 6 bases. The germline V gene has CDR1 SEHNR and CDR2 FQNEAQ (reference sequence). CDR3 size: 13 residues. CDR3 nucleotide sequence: TGTGCCAGCAGCTCAATAGGGGGCGGCGAGCAGTACTTC. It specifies CASSSIGGGEQYF.

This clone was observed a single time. CDR3 nucleotides: TGTGCCACCAGCAGAGATGAGGACACTGAAGCTTTCTTT. This encodes CATSRDEDTEAFF. The J gene is TRBJ1-1, the V gene TRBV15; unclear D gene. The CDR3 consists of 13 residues. Trimming cost V 0 bases and J 3 bases, with 5 bases left between them. Germline V gene sequence: CDR1 LNHNV, CDR2 YYDKDF (reference sequence).

CDR3 protein: CASSLAGLAGGSETQYF. CDR3 DNA sequence: TGTGCCAGCAGCTTAGCGGGGTTAGCGGGAGGATCAGAGACCCAGTACTTC. The chain has TRBV7-2 and TRBJ2-5, with 10 positions matching TRBD2. Trimming removed 0 bases from V and 4 bases from J; junction bases left unmatched: 8. The CDR3 spans 17 residues. The germline V gene has CDR1 SGHTA and CDR2 FQGNSA.

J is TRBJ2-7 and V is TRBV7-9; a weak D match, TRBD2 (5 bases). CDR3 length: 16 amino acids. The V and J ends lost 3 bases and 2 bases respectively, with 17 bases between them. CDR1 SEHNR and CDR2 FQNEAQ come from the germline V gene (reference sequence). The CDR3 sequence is CASSFLPEGLTYEQYF. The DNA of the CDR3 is TGTGCCAGCAGCTTTCTCCCCGAAGGACTGACCTACGAGCAGTACTTC.

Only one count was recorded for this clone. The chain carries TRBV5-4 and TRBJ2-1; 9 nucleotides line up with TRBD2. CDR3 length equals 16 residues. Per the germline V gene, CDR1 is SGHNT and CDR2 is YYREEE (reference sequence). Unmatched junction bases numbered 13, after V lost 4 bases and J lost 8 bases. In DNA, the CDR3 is TGTGCCAGCAGCCTTCAGGCGGTAGCGGGAGTGGATGAGCAGTTCTTC. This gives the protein CASSLQAVAGVDEQFF.

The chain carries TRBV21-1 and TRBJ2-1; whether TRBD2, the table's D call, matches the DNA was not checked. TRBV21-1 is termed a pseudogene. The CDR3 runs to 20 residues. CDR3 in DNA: TGTGCCAGCAGCAAAGTGGATGGCCTAGCCCTCTCGCCGGAGTACAATGAGCAGTTCTTC. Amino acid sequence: CASSKVDGLALSPEYNEQFF.

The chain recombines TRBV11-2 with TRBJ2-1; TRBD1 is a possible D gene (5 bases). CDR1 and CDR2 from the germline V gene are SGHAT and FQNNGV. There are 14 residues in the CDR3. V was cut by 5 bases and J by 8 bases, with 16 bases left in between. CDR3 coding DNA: TGTGCCAGCAGCCCTGGTCTTGGGGCATATGAGCAGTTCTTC. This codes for CASSPGLGAYEQFF.

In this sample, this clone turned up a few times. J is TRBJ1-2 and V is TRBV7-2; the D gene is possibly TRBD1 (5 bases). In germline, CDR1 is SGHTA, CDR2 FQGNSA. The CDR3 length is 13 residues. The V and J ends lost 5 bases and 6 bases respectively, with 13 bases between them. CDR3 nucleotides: TGTGCCAGCAGCCCGGGAGGGGAGCATGGCTACACCTTC. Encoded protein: CASSPGGEHGYTF.

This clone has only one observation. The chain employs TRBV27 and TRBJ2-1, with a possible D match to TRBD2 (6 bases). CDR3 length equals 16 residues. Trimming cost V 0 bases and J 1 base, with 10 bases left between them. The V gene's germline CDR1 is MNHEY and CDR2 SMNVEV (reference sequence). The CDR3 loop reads CASSLSPGSSYNEQFF. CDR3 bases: TGTGCCAGCAGTTTATCCCCCGGGAGTTCCTACAATGAGCAGTTCTTC.

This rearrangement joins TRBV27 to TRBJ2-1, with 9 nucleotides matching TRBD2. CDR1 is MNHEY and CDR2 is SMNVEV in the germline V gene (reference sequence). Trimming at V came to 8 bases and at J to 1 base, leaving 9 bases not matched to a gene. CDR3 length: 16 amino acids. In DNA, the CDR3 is TGTGCCAGCCGCCCCCTAAGCGGGGGGTCCTACAATGAGCAGTTCTTC. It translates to CASRPLSGGSYNEQFF.

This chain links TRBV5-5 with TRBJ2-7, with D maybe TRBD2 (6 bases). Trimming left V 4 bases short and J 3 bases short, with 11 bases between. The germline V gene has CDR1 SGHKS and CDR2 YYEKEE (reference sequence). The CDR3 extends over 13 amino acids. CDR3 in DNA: TGTGCCAGCAGCCCCGGGACTTTCTACGAGCAGTACTTC. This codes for CASSPGTFYEQYF.

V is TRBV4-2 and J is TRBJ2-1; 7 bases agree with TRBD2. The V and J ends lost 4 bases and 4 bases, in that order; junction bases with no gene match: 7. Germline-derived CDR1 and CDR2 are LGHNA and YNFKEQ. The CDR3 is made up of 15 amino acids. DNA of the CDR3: TGTGCCAGCAGCCCGGGGGGTGAGGGGTACAATGAGCAGTTCTTC. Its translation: CASSPGGEGYNEQFF.

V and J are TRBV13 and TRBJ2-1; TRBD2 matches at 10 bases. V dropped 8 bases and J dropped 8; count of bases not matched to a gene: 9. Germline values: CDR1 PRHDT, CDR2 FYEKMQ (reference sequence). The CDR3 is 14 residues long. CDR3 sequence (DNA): TGTGCCAGCGGTCGGACTAGCGGTTTGGATGAGCAGTTCTTC. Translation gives CASGRTSGLDEQFF.

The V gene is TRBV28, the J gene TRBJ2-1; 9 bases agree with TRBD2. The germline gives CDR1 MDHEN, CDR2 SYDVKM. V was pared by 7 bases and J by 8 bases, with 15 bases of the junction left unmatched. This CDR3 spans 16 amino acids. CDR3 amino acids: CASTPLGGRAGDEQFF. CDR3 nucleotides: TGTGCCAGCACCCCCCTTGGCGGGAGGGCCGGAGATGAGCAGTTCTTC. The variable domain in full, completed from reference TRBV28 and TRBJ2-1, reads DVKVTQSSRYLVKRTGEKVFLECVQDMDHENMFWYRQDPGLGLRLIYFSYDVKMKEKGDIPEGYSVSREKKERFSLILESASTNQTSMYLCASTPLGGRAGDEQFFGPGTRLTVL.

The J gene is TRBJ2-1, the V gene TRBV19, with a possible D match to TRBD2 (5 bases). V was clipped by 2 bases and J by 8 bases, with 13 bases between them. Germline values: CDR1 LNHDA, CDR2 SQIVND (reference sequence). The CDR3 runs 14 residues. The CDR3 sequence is CASSIMGEQDEQFF. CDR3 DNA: TGTGCCAGTAGTATAATGGGAGAACAAGATGAGCAGTTCTTC.

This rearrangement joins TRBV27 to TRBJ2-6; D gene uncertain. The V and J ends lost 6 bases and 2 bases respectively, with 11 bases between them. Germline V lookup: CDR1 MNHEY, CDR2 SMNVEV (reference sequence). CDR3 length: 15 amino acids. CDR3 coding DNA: TGTGCCAGCAGCCGACACGACCCTGGGGCCAACGTCCTGACTTTC. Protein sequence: CASSRHDPGANVLTF.

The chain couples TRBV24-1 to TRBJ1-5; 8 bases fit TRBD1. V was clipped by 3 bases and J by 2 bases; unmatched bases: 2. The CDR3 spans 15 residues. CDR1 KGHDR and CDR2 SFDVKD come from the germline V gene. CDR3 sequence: CATSDPTGGNQPQHF. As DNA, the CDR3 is TGTGCCACCAGTGATCCGACAGGGGGCAATCAGCCCCAGCATTTT.

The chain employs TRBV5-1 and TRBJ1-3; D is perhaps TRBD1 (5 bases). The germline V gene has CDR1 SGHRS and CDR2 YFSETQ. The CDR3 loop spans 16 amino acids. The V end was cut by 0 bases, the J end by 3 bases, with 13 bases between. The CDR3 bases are TGCGCCAGCAGCTTGGCCGGGTCTACAGGTGGAAACACCATATATTTT. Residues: CASSLAGSTGGNTIYF.

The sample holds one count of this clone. The CDR3 loop is CASSAPGLHSYNEQFF. In DNA, the CDR3 is TGTGCCAGCAGTGCGCCGGGACTCCATTCGTACAATGAGCAGTTCTTC. The chain joins TRBV27 to TRBJ2-1; TRBD2 might be the D (6 bases). The V and J ends lost 5 bases and 4 bases respectively, with 18 bases between them. This CDR3 region has 16 residues. CDR1 and CDR2 from the germline V gene are MNHEY and SMNVEV (reference sequence).

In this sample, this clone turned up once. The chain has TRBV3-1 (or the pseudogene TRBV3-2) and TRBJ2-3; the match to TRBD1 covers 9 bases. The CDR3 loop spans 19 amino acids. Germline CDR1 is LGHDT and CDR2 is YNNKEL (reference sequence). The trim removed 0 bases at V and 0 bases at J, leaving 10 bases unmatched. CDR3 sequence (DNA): TGTGCCAGCAGCCAAGAGTCAGGATGGGGGACAGGGAGCACAGATACGCAGTATTTT. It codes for CASSQESGWGTGSTDTQYF.